This T cell receptor (beta chain) appears in the sequencing data of a study of cytomegalovirus exposure and HLA in healthy donors. Regarding the study as a whole: High specificity and sensitivity for cytomegalovirus status were reported for the classifier. A later analysis showed that HLA-associated TCR beta chains had undergone more clonal expansion than equally common others. The CMV antigen specificity of a few CMV-associated chains was confirmed through in vitro analysis. Later work found that TCR association rates differed between HLA loci; DRB1 had the most and HLA-C the fewest.

With regard to this clone: Its target is not known.

This PCR relied on a set of 60 Vbeta primers and 13 Jbeta primers. Sequencing was performed with immunoSEQ multiplex PCR; in TCRdb, only in-frame clones are kept and a portion is missing. The table shows about 120,000 clones, with around 70% occurring only once. The V gene's germline CDR1 is SGHTS and CDR2 YDEGEE. The V gene lost 7 bases and the J gene lost 1 base, with 17 bases spanning the gap. There are 15 residues in the CDR3. Sequenced sample: PBMCs. This chain links TRBV5-8 with TRBJ1-1; the D is unclear. The clonotype comes from a man aged 30 to 39 in good health and CMV-seropositive. Here the CDR3 reads CASPKRRGGNTEAFF. CDR3 DNA: TGTGCCAGCCCTAAGCGGCGGGGAGGGAACACTGAAGCTTTCTTT.